This T cell receptor beta chain was recovered during a study of cytomegalovirus exposure and HLA in healthy donors. This clone was seen once. Assay: immunoSEQ multiplex PCR; the TCRdb copy retains only in-frame clones and omits some. The sample includes under 200,000 clones, about 81% of them seen just once. V lost 6 bases and J lost 2; bases outside the gene matches: 16. This CDR3 spans 19 amino acids. Germline loops: CDR1 MGHRA, CDR2 YSYEKL. Sequenced: PBMCs. The receptor comes from a woman under 40 in good health and CMV-seronegative. The chain carries TRBV4-1 and TRBJ2-1; 10 nucleotides line up with TRBD2. CDR3 sequence: CASSQGLAYDFIPYNEQFF. In DNA form, the CDR3 reads TGCGCCAGCAGTCAGGGACTAGCGTACGATTTTATCCCCTACAATGAGCAGTTCTTC.